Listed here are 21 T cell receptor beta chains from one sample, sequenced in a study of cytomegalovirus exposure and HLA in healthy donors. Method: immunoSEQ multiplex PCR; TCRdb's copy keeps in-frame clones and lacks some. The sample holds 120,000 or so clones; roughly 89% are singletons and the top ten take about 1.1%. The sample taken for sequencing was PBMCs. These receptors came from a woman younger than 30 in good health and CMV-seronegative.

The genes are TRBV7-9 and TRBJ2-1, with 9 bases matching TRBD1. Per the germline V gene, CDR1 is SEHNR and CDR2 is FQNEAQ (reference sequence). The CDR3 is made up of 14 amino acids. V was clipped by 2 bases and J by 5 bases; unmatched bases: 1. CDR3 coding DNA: TGTGCCAGCAGCTTATGGACAGGGGACAATGAGCAGTTCTTC. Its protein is CASSLWTGDNEQFF.

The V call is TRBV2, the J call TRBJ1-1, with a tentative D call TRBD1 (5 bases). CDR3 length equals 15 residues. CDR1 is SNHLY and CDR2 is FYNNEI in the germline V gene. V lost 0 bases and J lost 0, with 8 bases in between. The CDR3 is CASSEAPGLNTEAFF. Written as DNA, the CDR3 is TGTGCCAGCAGTGAAGCGCCAGGGCTGAACACTGAAGCTTTCTTT. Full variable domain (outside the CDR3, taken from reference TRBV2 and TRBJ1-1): EPEVTQTPSHQVTQMGQEVILRCVPISNHLYFYWYRQILGQKVEFLVSFYNNEISEKSEIFDDQFSVERPDGSNFTLKIRSTKLEDSAMYFCASSEAPGLNTEAFFGQGTRLTVV.

The CDR3: CASTPPVYNEQFF. In nucleotides, the CDR3 is TGTGCCAGCACCCCCCCAGTATACAATGAGCAGTTCTTC. This chain joins TRBV28 and TRBJ2-1; D is ambiguous. The germline V and J ends were trimmed by 7 bases and 4 bases, with 11 bases remaining between them. Germline CDR1 MDHEN, CDR2 SYDVKM. CDR3 length: 13 amino acids.

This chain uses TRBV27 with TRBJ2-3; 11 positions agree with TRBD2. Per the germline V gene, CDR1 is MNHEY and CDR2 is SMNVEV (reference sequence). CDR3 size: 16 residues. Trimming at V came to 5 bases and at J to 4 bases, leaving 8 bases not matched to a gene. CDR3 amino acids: CASSLIAGGGPDTQYF. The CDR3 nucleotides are TGTGCCAGCAGTCTGATAGCGGGGGGGGGCCCAGATACGCAGTATTTT.

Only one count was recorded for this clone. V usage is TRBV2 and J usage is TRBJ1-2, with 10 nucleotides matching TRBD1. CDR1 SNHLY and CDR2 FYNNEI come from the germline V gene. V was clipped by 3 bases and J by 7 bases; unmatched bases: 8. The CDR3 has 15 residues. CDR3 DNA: TGTGCCAGCAGTGATGCCGGGGGGACAGGGGTTGGCTACACCTTC. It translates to CASSDAGGTGVGYTF.

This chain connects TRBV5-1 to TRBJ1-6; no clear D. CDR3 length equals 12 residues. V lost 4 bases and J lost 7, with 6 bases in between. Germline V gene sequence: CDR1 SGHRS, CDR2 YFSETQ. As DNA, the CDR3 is TGCGCCAGCAGCCGGGAAAATTCACCCCTCCACTTT. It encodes CASSRENSPLHF.

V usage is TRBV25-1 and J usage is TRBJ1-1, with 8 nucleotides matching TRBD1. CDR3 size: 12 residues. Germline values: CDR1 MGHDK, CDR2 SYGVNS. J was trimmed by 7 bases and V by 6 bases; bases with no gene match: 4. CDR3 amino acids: CASSPGGYEAFF. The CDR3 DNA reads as TGTGCCAGCAGCCCAGGGGGCTATGAAGCTTTCTTT.

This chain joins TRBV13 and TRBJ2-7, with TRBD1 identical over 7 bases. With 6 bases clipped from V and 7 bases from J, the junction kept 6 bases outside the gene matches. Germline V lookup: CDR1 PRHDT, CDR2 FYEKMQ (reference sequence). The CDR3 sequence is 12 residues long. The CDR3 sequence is CASRRQGREQYF. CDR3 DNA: TGTGCCAGCAGAAGACAGGGAAGGGAGCAGTACTTC. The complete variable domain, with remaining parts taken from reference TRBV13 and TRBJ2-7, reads AAGVIQSPRHLIKEKRETATLKCYPIPRHDTVYWYQQGPGQDPQFLISFYEKMQSDKGSIPDRFSAQQFSDYHSELNMSSLELGDSALYFCASRRQGREQYFGPGTRLTVT.

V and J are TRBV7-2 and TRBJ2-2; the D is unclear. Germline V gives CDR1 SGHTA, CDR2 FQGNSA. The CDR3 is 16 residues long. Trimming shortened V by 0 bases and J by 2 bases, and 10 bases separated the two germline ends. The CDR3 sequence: CASSLAQATNTGELFF. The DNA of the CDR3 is TGTGCCAGCAGCTTAGCCCAGGCCACAAACACCGGGGAGCTGTTTTTT.

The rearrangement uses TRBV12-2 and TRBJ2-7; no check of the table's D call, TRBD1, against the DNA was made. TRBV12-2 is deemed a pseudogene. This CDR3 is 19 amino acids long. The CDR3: CASRLGAGEQLHLSYEQYV. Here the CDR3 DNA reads TGTGCAAGTCGCTTAGGGGCAGGGGAACAATTGCACCTCTCCTACGAGCAGTACGTC.

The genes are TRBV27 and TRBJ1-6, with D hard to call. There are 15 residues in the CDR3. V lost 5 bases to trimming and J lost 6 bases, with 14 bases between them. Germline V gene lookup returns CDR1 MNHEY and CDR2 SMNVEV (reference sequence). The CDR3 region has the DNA TGTGCCAGCAGTACCCTCGGAGCCGGTAATTCACCCCTCCACTTT. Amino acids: CASSTLGAGNSPLHF.

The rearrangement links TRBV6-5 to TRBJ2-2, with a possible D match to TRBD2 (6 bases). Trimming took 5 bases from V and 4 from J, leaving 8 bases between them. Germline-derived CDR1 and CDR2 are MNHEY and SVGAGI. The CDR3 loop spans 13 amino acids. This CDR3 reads CASSRDFTGELFF. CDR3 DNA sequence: TGTGCCAGCAGTCGGGACTTCACCGGGGAGCTGTTTTTT.

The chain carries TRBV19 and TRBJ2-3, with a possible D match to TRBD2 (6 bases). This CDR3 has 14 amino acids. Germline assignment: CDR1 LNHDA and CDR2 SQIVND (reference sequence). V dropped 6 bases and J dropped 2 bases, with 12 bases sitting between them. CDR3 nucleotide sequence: TGTGCCAGTAGGCCTAGCGTCGCCACAGATACGCAGTATTTT. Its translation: CASRPSVATDTQYF.

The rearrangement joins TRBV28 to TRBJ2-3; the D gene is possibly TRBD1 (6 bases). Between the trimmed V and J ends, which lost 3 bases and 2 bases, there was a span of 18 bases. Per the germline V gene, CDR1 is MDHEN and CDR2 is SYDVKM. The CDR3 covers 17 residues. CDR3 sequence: CASSLSPWRTDTDTQYF. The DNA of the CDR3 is TGTGCCAGCAGTTTGAGCCCGTGGCGGACAGACACAGATACGCAGTATTTT.

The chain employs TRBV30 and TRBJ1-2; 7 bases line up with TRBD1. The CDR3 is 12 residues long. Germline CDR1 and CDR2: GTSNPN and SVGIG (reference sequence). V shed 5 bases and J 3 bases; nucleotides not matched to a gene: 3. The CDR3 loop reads CAWGGGDYGYTF. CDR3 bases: TGTGCCTGGGGAGGGGGCGACTATGGCTACACCTTC.

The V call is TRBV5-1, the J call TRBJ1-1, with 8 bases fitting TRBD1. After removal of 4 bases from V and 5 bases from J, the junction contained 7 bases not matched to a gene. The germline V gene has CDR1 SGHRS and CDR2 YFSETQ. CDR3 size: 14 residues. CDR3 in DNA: TGCGCCAGCAGCCTCCAGGGGGCCGGGACTGAAGCTTTCTTT. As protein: CASSLQGAGTEAFF.

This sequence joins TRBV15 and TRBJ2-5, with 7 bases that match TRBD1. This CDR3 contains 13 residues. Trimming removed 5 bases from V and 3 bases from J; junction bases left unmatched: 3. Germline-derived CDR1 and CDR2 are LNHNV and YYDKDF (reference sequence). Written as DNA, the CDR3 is TGTGCCACCAGCTCTGGGACAGAAGAGACCCAGTACTTC. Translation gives CATSSGTEETQYF. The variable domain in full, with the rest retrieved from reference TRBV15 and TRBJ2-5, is DAMVIQNPRYQVTQFGKPVTLSCSQTLNHNVMYWYQQKSSQAPKLLFHYYDKDFNNEADTPDNFQSRRPNTSFCFLDIRSPGLGDTAMYLCATSSGTEETQYFGPGTRLLVL.

Here the CDR3 DNA reads TGTGCCATGCGGGGGGGCCGGAGCCGGGAGCAGTTCTTC. Translating it yields CAMRGGRSREQFF. The rearrangement uses TRBV2 and TRBJ2-1; 9 bases line up with TRBD2. Per the germline V gene, CDR1 is SNHLY and CDR2 is FYNNEI. The ends lost 10 bases at V and 10 bases at J; junction bases unmatched: 11. The length of the CDR3 is 13 residues.

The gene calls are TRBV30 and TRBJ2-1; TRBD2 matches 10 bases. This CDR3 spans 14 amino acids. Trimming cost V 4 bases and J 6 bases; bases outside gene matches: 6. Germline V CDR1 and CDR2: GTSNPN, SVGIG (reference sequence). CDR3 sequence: CAWTGLANGNEQFF. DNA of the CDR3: TGTGCCTGGACGGGACTAGCGAACGGCAATGAGCAGTTCTTC.

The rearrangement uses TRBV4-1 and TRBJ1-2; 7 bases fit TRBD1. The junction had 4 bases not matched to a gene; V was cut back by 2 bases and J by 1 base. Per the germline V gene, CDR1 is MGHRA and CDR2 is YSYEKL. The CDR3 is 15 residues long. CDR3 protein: CASSQTGTDNYGYTF. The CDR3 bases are TGCGCCAGCAGCCAAACCGGGACAGATAACTATGGCTACACCTTC.

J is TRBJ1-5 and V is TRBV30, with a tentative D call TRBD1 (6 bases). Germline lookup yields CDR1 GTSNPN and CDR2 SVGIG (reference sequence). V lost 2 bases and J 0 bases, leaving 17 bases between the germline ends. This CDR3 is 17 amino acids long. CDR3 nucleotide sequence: TGTGCCTGGAGTTCTTGGCGGGGGGCTGTTAGCAATCAGCCCCAGCATTTT. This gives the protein CAWSSWRGAVSNQPQHF. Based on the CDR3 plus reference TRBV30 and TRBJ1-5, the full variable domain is SQTIHQWPATLVQPVGSPLSLECTVEGTSNPNLYWYRQAAGRGLQLLFYSVGIGQISSEVPQNLSASRPQDRQFILSSKKLLLSDSGFYLCAWSSWRGAVSNQPQHFGDGTRLSIL.